The sequence of this T cell receptor beta chain was determined in a study of blood T cells in healthy people across ages. Study conclusions and caveats: It was held that the diversity estimates obtained from one million T cells were underestimates. Greater diversity and more naive CD4+ cells were seen in long-lived donors than in aged donors.

With a J-beta primer mix and a sample-barcoded 5' primer, a second PCR ran 7 to 11 cycles. A template-switch adaptor with 12 random nucleotides tagged each cDNA molecule. TCRdb redid the calling of the 5' RACE reads with MiXCR, one entry per CDR3 protein. The sample lists 1.5 million to 2 million distinct CDR3 sequences, roughly 27% seen once, with roughly 8.2% in the top ten. The trim removed 0 bases at V and 0 bases at J, leaving 4 bases unmatched. CDR3 size: 17 residues. Germline V CDR1 and CDR2: SGHTA, FQGNSA. This clonotype occurred once. The antigen is undetermined. Sequenced: blood. The J gene is TRBJ2-3, the V gene TRBV7-2, with TRBD1 matching 9 bases. The source of this sequence is a woman aged 30 to 39 in good health. The CDR3 is CASSLAGTGYSTDTQYF. CDR3 nucleotides: TGTGCCAGCAGCTTAGCGGGGACAGGGTATAGCACAGATACGCAGTATTTT.